The 23 T cell receptor beta chains reported below all come from one sample, sequenced in a study of T cells in Graves' hyperthyroidism and ophthalmopathy. TCR beta CDR3 regions were amplified from RNA. TCR CDR3 regions were first amplified by RT-PCR with HTBI primers. TCRdb re-analysed the multiplex PCR reads in MiXCR, keeping a single row per CDR3 protein. The sample contains about 720,000 distinct CDR3 sequences, approximately 19% of which appear only once. Sequenced: blood. All receptors come from a woman aged 50 to 60 with Graves' hyperthyroidism that later progressed to Graves' ophthalmopathy.

This clonotype has a count of ten or more. The chain links TRBV2 to TRBJ1-4; D gene uncertain. V lost 1 base and J 4 bases, leaving 4 bases between the germline ends. This CDR3 contains 13 residues. Germline loops: CDR1 SNHLY, CDR2 FYNNEI. The CDR3 region has the DNA TGTGCCAGCAGTGAAGGGGGTAATGAAAAACTGTTTTTT. Translated: CASSEGGNEKLFF.

On this clonotype itself: A much larger clone lies one base from this, so it may be a read error. The chain joins TRBV6-1 to TRBJ1-1; D gene ambiguous. Trimming shortened V by 3 bases and J by 3 bases, and 17 bases separated the two germline ends. The CDR3 contains 16 residues. Germline-derived CDR1 and CDR2 are MNHNS and SASEGT. The CDR3 DNA follows: TGTGCCAGCAGTGATCCGGAAAGCAGGCTAGACACTGAAGCTTTCTTT. Residues: CASSDPESRLDTEAFF.

This clonotype has only a few counts. The chain combines TRBV2 with TRBJ2-5; D is undetermined. The germline gives CDR1 SNHLY, CDR2 FYNNEI. The CDR3 runs to 14 residues. Between the trimmed V and J ends, which lost 6 bases and 2 bases, there was a span of 13 bases. CDR3 sequence (DNA): TGTGCCAGCAGGGCTGAGCCCGTACAAGAGACCCAGTACTTC. Amino acids: CASRAEPVQETQYF.

The chain has TRBV27 and TRBJ2-4; 10 nucleotides line up with TRBD1. The V gene's germline CDR1 is MNHEY and CDR2 SMNVEV (reference sequence). The ends lost 5 bases at V and 6 bases at J; junction bases unmatched: 10. The CDR3 sequence is 16 residues long. In DNA form, the CDR3 reads TGTGCCAGCAGTCACCGACAGGGGGCGCGGGGAAACATTCAGTACTTC. Protein sequence: CASSHRQGARGNIQYF.

This clonotype occurred a few times. The chain joins TRBV19 to TRBJ1-5; D is ambiguous. Looked up from germline, CDR1 is LNHDA and CDR2 is SQIVND (reference sequence). The CDR3 covers 14 residues. V was cut by 3 bases and J by 3 bases, with 9 bases left in between. Here the CDR3 reads CASSIARNNQPQHF. The CDR3 region has the DNA TGTGCCAGTAGTATCGCCAGGAACAATCAGCCCCAGCATTTT.

This clonotype was detected ten times or more. V is TRBV2 and J is TRBJ1-5; D unresolved. There are 13 residues in the CDR3. CDR1 and CDR2 (germline): SNHLY, FYNNEI. The V and J ends lost 4 bases and 5 bases respectively, with 9 bases between them. CDR3 nucleotides: TGTGCCAGCAGTGTTAATAGGGATCAGCCCCAGCATTTT. It encodes CASSVNRDQPQHF.

The chain links TRBV4-2 to TRBJ1-1, with D unclear. The V end lost 0 bases, the J end lost 3 bases, and 14 bases lay between the germline ends. The CDR3 spans 16 residues. CDR1 LGHNA and CDR2 YNFKEQ come from the germline V gene. CDR3 nucleotide sequence: TGTGCCAGCAGCCAAGATCGGGCCAGTGTGGACACTGAAGCTTTCTTT. As protein: CASSQDRASVDTEAFF.

This clonotype was picked up many times. V is TRBV7-2 and J is TRBJ2-5; 7 bases line up with TRBD2. Germline CDR1 is SGHTA and CDR2 is FQGNSA. This CDR3 is 15 amino acids long. V shed 2 bases, J shed 5 bases, and the junction held 8 bases outside the gene matches. The CDR3 nucleotides are TGTGCCAGCAGCTTAATGGGGTACGGGGGGGAGACCCAGTACTTC. Its translation: CASSLMGYGGETQYF.

This clonotype was recorded many times. This sequence joins TRBV3-1 and TRBJ1-4; D not certain. V was trimmed by 1 base and J by 6 bases, leaving 15 bases between them. This CDR3 region has 16 residues. Germline V lookup: CDR1 LGHDT, CDR2 YNNKEL (reference sequence). The CDR3 is CASSQVTPGGHEKLFF. For the CDR3, the DNA is TGTGCCAGCAGCCAAGTAACACCCGGAGGGCATGAAAAACTGTTTTTT.

The chain is built from TRBV6-1 and TRBJ2-7, with 12 bases identical to TRBD1. The CDR3 runs to 15 residues. V was clipped by 1 base and J by 4 bases; unmatched bases: 2. Looked up from germline, CDR1 is MNHNS and CDR2 is SASEGT. The CDR3 sequence is CASSEVGQGAYEQYF. The CDR3 nucleotides are TGTGCCAGCAGTGAAGTGGGACAGGGGGCGTACGAGCAGTACTTC.

The table lists this clonotype with a few counts. The CDR3 here is CASSPKMSGGRNEQFF. Written as DNA, the CDR3 is TGTGCCAGCAGTCCCAAGATGAGCGGGGGGCGGAATGAGCAGTTCTTC. The chain carries TRBV27 and TRBJ2-1; 9 positions agree with TRBD2. CDR1 and CDR2 (germline): MNHEY, SMNVEV (reference sequence). The CDR3 totals 16 residues. Germline trimming cut 5 bases from V and 7 bases from J; bases unmatched to any gene: 12.

This clonotype was detected only a few times. The chain recombines TRBV5-1 with TRBJ1-1; no firm D call. The germline CDR1 and CDR2 sequences are SGHRS and YFSETQ. The ends were cut back, 4 bases at V and 4 bases at J, with 11 bases in the middle. The CDR3 length is 13 residues. DNA of the CDR3: TGCGCCAGCAGCGGTGATATGGTCACTGAAGCTTTCTTT. Protein: CASSGDMVTEAFF.

This clonotype occurred a few times. The chain recombines TRBV10-3 with TRBJ1-1; weak D call: TRBD1 (6 bases). CDR1 and CDR2 from the germline V gene are ENHRY and SYGVKD. V was cut by 3 bases and J by 7 bases, with 21 bases left in between. The CDR3 runs 16 residues. The CDR3 DNA reads as TGTGCCATCAGTGATTCGGGGGGCGGGGCGGGGAATGAAGCTTTCTTT. Its translation: CAISDSGGGAGNEAFF.

V is TRBV5-6 and J is TRBJ1-5, with TRBD1 matching over 8 bases. V lost 0 bases, J lost 5 bases, and 10 bases stayed unmatched. This CDR3 comprises 17 residues. Germline V gene data show CDR1 as SGHDT and CDR2 as YYEEEE. The CDR3: CASSLEGQAPVDQPQHF. CDR3 DNA: TGTGCCAGCAGCTTGGAGGGACAGGCACCTGTAGATCAGCCCCAGCATTTT.

Ten or more counts support this clonotype. V is TRBV11-2 and J is TRBJ2-7, with TRBD1 matching over 9 bases. CDR1 is SGHAT, CDR2 FQNNGV, per germline. The CDR3 has 16 residues. Germline trimming cut 4 bases from V and 2 bases from J; bases unmatched to any gene: 9. CDR3 DNA sequence: TGTGCCAGCAGCTCCCCCGACAGGGGGTACCCCTACGAGCAGTACTTC. Translating gives CASSSPDRGYPYEQYF.

Points on this clonotype: A read error may explain this, as a much larger clone is one base away. The missing conserved phenylalanine or tryptophan at the end of this CDR3 makes a read error likely. The chain carries TRBV7-6 and TRBJ2-1, with D uncertain. V was cut by 4 bases and J by 5 bases, with 12 bases left in between. CDR3 length: 14 amino acids. Germline V gives CDR1 SGHVS, CDR2 FNYEAQ. DNA for the CDR3: TGTGCCAGCAGCTCCCTCCCCGCGCACAATGAGCAGTTCATC. Residues: CASSSLPAHNEQFI.

This clonotype was observed at least ten times. CDR3 loop: CASSYSMGLSQSDTQYF. CDR3 bases: TGTGCCAGCAGTTATAGTATGGGCTTGTCACAGTCAGATACGCAGTATTTT. This sequence joins TRBV12-3 or TRBV12-4 and TRBJ2-3; D remains ambiguous. The V and J ends lost 4 bases and 4 bases respectively, with 21 bases between them. CDR3 length equals 17 residues.

The chain employs TRBV19 and TRBJ1-5; no reliable D call. Germline V gives CDR1 LNHDA, CDR2 SQIVND (reference sequence). CDR3 length equals 14 residues. Trimming took off 7 bases at V and 3 bases at J, with 13 bases between the two ends. CDR3 nucleotides: TGTGCCAGTAAACAACACGGGAACAATCAGCCCCAGCATTTT. This gives the protein CASKQHGNNQPQHF.

This clonotype was picked up a small number of times. The CDR3, as DNA: TGTGCCAGCAACCTTGTCGGAAGGGGTTGGAACACTGAAGCTTTCTTT. Translation gives CASNLVGRGWNTEAFF. The chain carries TRBV7-9 and TRBJ1-1; possible D gene TRBD1, 5 bases. This CDR3 spans 16 amino acids. V lost 7 bases and J 1 base, leaving 19 bases between the germline ends. CDR1 and CDR2 from the germline V gene are SEHNR and FQNEAQ (reference sequence). Full variable domain (missing parts from reference TRBV7-9 and TRBJ1-1): DTGVSQNPRHKITKRGQNVTFRCDPISEHNRLYWYRQTLGQGPEFLTYFQNEAQLEKSRLLSDRFSAERPKGSFSTLEIQRTEQGDSAMYLCASNLVGRGWNTEAFFGQGTRLTVV.

The table lists this clonotype with a few counts. A read error may produce the germline difference seen at one junction end. V gene TRBV18 combines with J gene TRBJ2-5; a weak D match, TRBD1 (5 bases). Germline V gene data show CDR1 as KGHSH and CDR2 as LQKENI. The CDR3 has 15 residues. CDR3 amino acids: CASSGARQIEETQHF. CDR3 in DNA: TGTGCCAGCTCAGGCGCCAGACAGATCGAAGAGACCCAGCACTTC.

In this sample, this clonotype turned up many times. The V call is TRBV10-3, the J call TRBJ1-2; D is unclear. CDR3 length equals 15 residues. Germline V gives CDR1 ENHRY, CDR2 SYGVKD. The V gene lost 0 bases and the J gene lost 3 bases, with 11 bases spanning the gap. Written as DNA, the CDR3 is TGTGCCATCAGTGAGTCTTGGGGTGGTTACTATGGCTACACCTTC. Protein: CAISESWGGYYGYTF.

A few counts support this clonotype. The chain links TRBV9 to TRBJ2-3; D tentatively fits TRBD1 or TRBD2 (5 bases each). The germline V and J ends were trimmed by 3 bases and 6 bases, with 17 bases remaining between them. The CDR3 covers 15 residues. CDR1 is SGDLS, CDR2 YYNGEE, per germline. This chain's CDR3 is CASSAGPGRGDTQYF. For the CDR3, the DNA is TGTGCCAGCAGCGCGGGGCCGGGCCGAGGGGATACGCAGTATTTT.

This clonotype showed up many times. The chain recombines TRBV11-2 with TRBJ2-5, with D perhaps matching TRBD1 (5 bases). The CDR3 runs to 16 residues. Between the trimmed V and J ends, which lost 1 base and 1 base, there was a span of 13 bases. Looked up from germline, CDR1 is SGHAT and CDR2 is FQNNGV. The CDR3 nucleotides are TGTGCCAGCAGCTTAGGTCCTGGACACCTCCAAGAGACCCAGTACTTC. Translation: CASSLGPGHLQETQYF.